Sequencing of this T cell receptor (beta chain) was carried out in a study of lymphopenia after photon versus proton radiotherapy. General observations from the study: A bigger post-nadir fall in TCR diversity correlated inversely with survival time in deceased patients. Post-nadir diversity loss with photons came from oligoclonal expansion, particularly CD8+ Temra cells. Only patients who died were analyzed for survival; proton advantage is unproven. Under photons, naive T cells and diversity fell while effector/memory populations rose.

This CDR3 comprises 17 residues. With 4 bases clipped from V and 2 bases from J, the junction kept 11 bases outside the gene matches. The germline CDR1 and CDR2 sequences are SGHNT and YYREEE (reference sequence). Concerning this clone: Antigen: not known.

The method was immunoSEQ multiplex PCR; TCRdb's version includes in-frame clones alone and lacks a portion of them. The sample contains around 25,000 clones, about 88% of which appear only once. The source was peripheral blood, collected from a patient treated with photon-based radiotherapy. This chain uses TRBV5-4 with TRBJ2-2; 7 bases are shared with TRBD1. The receptor's source is a woman aged 45-59 years with cholangiocarcinoma. CDR3 in DNA: TGTGCCAGCAGCCGAGATGAGACAGGGATTAACACCGGGGAGCTGTTTTTT. Translated, it gives CASSRDETGINTGELFF.